This TCR beta chain appears in the sequencing data of a study of T-cell reconstitution after alpha-beta-depleted transplantation in children (dated by TCRdb to about 2016). In the study overall: The study quantitatively tracked T-cell immune reconstitution after TCRalphabeta/CD19-depleted allogeneic hematopoietic cell transplantation in children using TCR repertoire profiling.

This clonotype has ten or more counts. It lacks a known antigen. No per-base quality is available; no much larger clone lies one base away. The CDR3, cysteine through phenylalanine, is 14 amino acids long. The kept DNA is CDR3 alone, 42 bases in frame from the first base. Trimming removed 5 bases from V and 7 bases from J; the gene matches leave 9 bases unexplained. For CDR1 and CDR2, the germline V gene lists MDHEN and SYDVKM. Receptor libraries were prepared by PCR. Sequencing relied on an Illumina HiSeq 2500. TCR library preparation used molecular barcoding, with unique molecular identifiers applied to normalize quantification of the TCRbeta repertoire. In TCRdb, the public reads were trimmed at Q25 with fastp and aligned with MiXCR, with productive beta chains retained. Entries that share a CDR3 protein sequence are merged under the most common genes and DNA. In all, the sample holds 100,000 to 120,000 distinct CDR3 sequences, and approximately 10% of those were seen once. Approximately 7.6% of the sample is in the top ten clones.

Rearrangement joined TRBV28 to TRBJ2-7, with 9 middle bases fitting TRBD1. The source material was PBMCs from the stem cell graft donor, sampled from the stem cell graft. The clonotype originates from a human donor who donated a stem cell graft to a child with acute lymphoblastic leukemia. The CDR3 amino acid sequence is: CASSGQGPGWEQYF. The DNA sequence is TGTGCCAGCAGTGGACAGGGGCCCGGATGGGAGCAGTACTTC.